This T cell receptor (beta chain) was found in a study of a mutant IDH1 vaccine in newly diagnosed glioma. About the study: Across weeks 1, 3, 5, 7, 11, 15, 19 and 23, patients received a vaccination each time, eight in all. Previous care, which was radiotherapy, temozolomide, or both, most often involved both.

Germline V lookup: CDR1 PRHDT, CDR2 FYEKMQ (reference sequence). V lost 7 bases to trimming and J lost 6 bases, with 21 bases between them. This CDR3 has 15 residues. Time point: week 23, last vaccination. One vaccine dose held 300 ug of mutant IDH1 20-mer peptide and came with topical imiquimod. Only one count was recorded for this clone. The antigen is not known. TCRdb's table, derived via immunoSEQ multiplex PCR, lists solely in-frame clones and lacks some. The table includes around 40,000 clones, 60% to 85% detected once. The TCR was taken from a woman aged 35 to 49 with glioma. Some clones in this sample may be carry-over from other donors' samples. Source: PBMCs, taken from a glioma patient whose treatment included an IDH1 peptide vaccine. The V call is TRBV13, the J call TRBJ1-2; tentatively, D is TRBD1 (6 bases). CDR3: CASTLGLGGPHGYTF. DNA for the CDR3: TGTGCCAGCACCCTAGGTCTAGGGGGTCCCCATGGCTACACCTTC.